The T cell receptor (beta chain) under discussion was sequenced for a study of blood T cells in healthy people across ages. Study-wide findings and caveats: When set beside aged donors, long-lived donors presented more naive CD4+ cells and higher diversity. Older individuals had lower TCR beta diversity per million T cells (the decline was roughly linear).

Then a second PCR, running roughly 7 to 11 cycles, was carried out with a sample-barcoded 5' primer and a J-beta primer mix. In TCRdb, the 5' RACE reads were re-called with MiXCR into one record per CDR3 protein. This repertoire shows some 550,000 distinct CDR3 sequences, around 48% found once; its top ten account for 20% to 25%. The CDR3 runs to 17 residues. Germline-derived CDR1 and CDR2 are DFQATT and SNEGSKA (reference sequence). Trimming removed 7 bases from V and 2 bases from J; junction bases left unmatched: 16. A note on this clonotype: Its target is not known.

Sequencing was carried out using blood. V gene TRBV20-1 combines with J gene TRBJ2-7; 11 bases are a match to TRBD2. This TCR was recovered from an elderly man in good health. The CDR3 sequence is CSGEGLLAGDRPYEQYF. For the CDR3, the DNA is TGCAGTGGGGAGGGGTTACTAGCGGGGGATAGACCCTACGAGCAGTACTTC.